The 10 T cell receptor beta chains below were found in one sample sequenced in a study of beta chain features in type 1 diabetes. Overall study findings and caveats: In all four CD4+ subsets, TCRB CDR3 length was significantly, moderately reduced in type 1 diabetes.

The investigators reverse transcribed all of the isolated RNA, so they sequenced expressed TCRB transcripts. Clones were sequenced by immunoSEQ multiplex PCR, and TCRdb holds only the in-frame ones, with some missing. Of a few hundred thousand clones in the sample, 10% to 15% were seen once. Their antigens are not known. Material for sequencing was naive CD4+ T cells from blood. The receptors were sampled from a woman between 18 and 30 years old with type 1 diabetes.

The genes are TRBV6-6 and TRBJ2-7; unclear D gene. V gave up 6 bases and J gave up 3 bases, with 12 bases separating them. The CDR3 extends over 13 amino acids. In germline, CDR1 is MNHNY, CDR2 SVGAGI (reference sequence). The CDR3 sequence: CASSPRPYYEQYF. The CDR3 DNA follows: TGTGCCAGCAGCCCTAGACCGTACTACGAGCAGTACTTC.

This clone was picked up a small number of times. The chain has TRBV28 and TRBJ1-2; 7 nucleotides line up with TRBD1. Unmatched junction bases numbered 13, after V lost 5 bases and J lost 7 bases. Germline assignment: CDR1 MDHEN and CDR2 SYDVKM. This CDR3 contains 15 residues. The CDR3 protein is CASSLRRQGLSGYTF. CDR3 nucleotides: TGTGCCAGCAGTCTACGGAGACAGGGCCTAAGTGGCTACACCTTC.

This clone was counted only a few times. The V gene is TRBV11-3, the J gene TRBJ1-1, with D unresolved. CDR3 length: 11 residues. Germline V CDR1 and CDR2: SGHNT, YENEEA. The V gene lost 5 bases and the J gene lost 5 bases, with 6 bases spanning the gap. The chain's CDR3 is CASSAETEAFF. The CDR3 region has the DNA TGTGCCAGCAGCGCGGAAACTGAAGCTTTCTTT.

The genes are TRBV30 and TRBJ2-2; D is unresolved. Germline V gene sequence: CDR1 GTSNPN, CDR2 SVGIG (reference sequence). Trimming removed 3 bases from V and 5 bases from J, with 13 bases in between. CDR3 length: 14 amino acids. Here the CDR3 reads CAWRLTLGTGELFF. CDR3 coding DNA: TGTGCCTGGAGGCTGACGCTAGGAACCGGGGAGCTGTTTTTT.

As DNA, the CDR3 is TGTGCCAGCAGCCTATCGTCCGGGACAGGGTTCTACGAGCAGTACTTC. This sequence encodes CASSLSSGTGFYEQYF. The chain links TRBV4-2 to TRBJ2-7, with TRBD1 matching over 9 bases. The CDR3 covers 16 residues. V shed 4 bases and J 3 bases; nucleotides not matched to a gene: 10. Germline CDR1 is LGHNA and CDR2 is YNFKEQ.

CDR3 region: CASKSQGGEQYF. In DNA form, the CDR3 reads TGTGCCAGCAAATCACAGGGGGGCGAGCAGTACTTC. J is TRBJ2-7 and V is TRBV27; 8 nucleotides match TRBD1. This CDR3 region has 12 residues. Germline V CDR1 and CDR2: MNHEY, SMNVEV (reference sequence). V lost 7 bases, J lost 6 bases, and 5 bases stayed unmatched.

This chain connects TRBV10-3 to TRBJ1-1, with 8 nucleotides matching TRBD1. Germline V gives CDR1 ENHRY, CDR2 SYGVKD. J gave up 4 bases and V 6 bases, and 7 bases lay outside the gene matches. CDR3 length equals 14 residues. The CDR3 spells CAISYQGAFTEAFF. CDR3 DNA: TGTGCCATCAGCTATCAGGGGGCATTCACTGAAGCTTTCTTT.

About this clone: The sample holds other DNA sequences that translate to the same CDR3. CDR3 DNA sequence: TGCAGCGTGCGGCCGAGGTTGAACACTGAAGCTTTCTTT. Its translation is CSVRPRLNTEAFF. V gene TRBV29-1 combines with J gene TRBJ1-1, with no clear D. V lost 6 bases and J 0 bases, leaving 11 bases between the germline ends. The CDR3 is 13 residues long. Per the germline V gene, CDR1 is SQVTM and CDR2 is ANQGSEA.

The CDR3, as DNA: TGTGCCAGCAGTACAGGAGTCTCTGGAAACACCATATATTTT. This encodes CASSTGVSGNTIYF. The chain has TRBV25-1 and TRBJ1-3; D is possibly TRBD1 (5 bases). The CDR3 length is 14 residues. Germline CDR1 is MGHDK and CDR2 is SYGVNS. Trimming removed 5 bases from V and 0 bases from J, with 8 bases in between.

The chain employs TRBV4-1 and TRBJ1-5; 7 bases agree with TRBD1. This CDR3 has 16 amino acids. J was trimmed by 2 bases and V by 7 bases; bases with no gene match: 11. The germline gives CDR1 MGHRA, CDR2 YSYEKL. Here the CDR3 DNA reads TGCGCCAGCACTACGGGCCAAGGGGGCGGCAATCAGCCCCAGCATTTT. Amino acid sequence: CASTTGQGGGNQPQHF.